This note documents a single T cell receptor beta chain sequence. Its cognate antigen is unknown. TCRdb called the reads again in MiXCR, with one record for every CDR3 protein. The data show 370,000 or so distinct CDR3 sequences, 34% seen once. CDR3 length: 14 residues. V lost 5 bases and J lost 2, with 9 bases in between. Germline V CDR1 and CDR2: MGHRA, YSYEKL. This sample was included in a study of T cell repertoires in cytomegalovirus infection. At the level of the study: HLA-C-restricted CMV epitopes, recently identified, and well-studied HLA-B-restricted ones were used by the study. Evidence of both CMV infection and a matching HLA type came from public TCR beta signatures. Findings and limits, study-wide: The cumulative frequency of public TCR beta families distinguished individuals who carried CMV together with the relevant HLA. In two of eight donors, the top clonotype was HLA-C-restricted CMV-specific.

The origin of this receptor is a human donor in good health (CMV status not recorded). Some clones in this sample may be carry-over from other donors' samples. The chain recombines TRBV4-1 with TRBJ2-2; unclear D gene. This sample comprised cultured PBMCs, obtained from culture after CMV antigen stimulation. The CDR3 bases are TGCGCCAGCAGCGTCATCCTAAACACCGGGGAGCTGTTTTTT. This encodes CASSVILNTGELFF.